This T cell receptor (beta chain) was sequenced for a study of OX40 agonist ivuxolimab in advanced cancers. Study details: The study reported partial responses in three patients: one hepatocellular carcinoma, two cutaneous melanoma.

Excluded were patients having autoimmune disease history or systemic immunosuppression. From germline, CDR1 is GTSNPN and CDR2 SVGIG (reference sequence). Trimming took 8 bases from V and 2 from J, leaving 10 bases between them. The CDR3 runs to 11 residues. Study observations and caveats: Certain nonresponding patients likewise had low normalized T-cell clonal expansion. On average, CD8+ T cells had more expanded clones than CD4+.

Concerning this clone itself: Its antigen is unknown.

TCRdb's table, derived via immunoSEQ multiplex PCR, lists solely in-frame clones and lacks some. The sample consists of 70,000 to 85,000 clones, approximately 95% of them appearing once. Sequenced here: CD4+ or CD8+ T cells sorted from blood, sampled in a trial of the OX40 agonist ivuxolimab. The TCR comes from an adult with an advanced solid tumor such as melanoma, head and neck, liver or kidney cancer. J is TRBJ2-7 and V is TRBV30; D is possibly TRBD1 or TRBD2 (5 bases each). The CDR3 spells CAHGDPYEQYF. The CDR3 DNA sequence: TGTGCCCATGGGGACCCCTACGAGCAGTACTTC.